A selection of T cell receptor beta chains follows, all from one sample in a study of shared clonotypes between healthy human individuals. Produced via immunoSEQ multiplex PCR; TCRdb's table is partial and in-frame only. The sample lists roughly 1,500,000 clones, 95% to 99% occurring once. The source material was naive CD4+ T cells sorted from blood. These TCRs come from a man younger than 45 in good health. The CDR3 runs from the conserved cysteine through the conserved F or W. Clone sizes are given selectively: once, few, many, or a class where the clone is expanded.

V: TRBV6-5; size: NA; CDR3: CASSYSKNVWEQYF
V: TRBV27; size: NA; CDR3: CASSLHQGLAGSYSYNEQFF
V: TRBV25-1; size: NA; CDR3: CASSDVGSNQPQHF
V: TRBV9; size: NA; CDR3: CASSGGPSGPFGGSYNEQFF
V: TRBV18; size: NA; CDR3: CASSLDRPSIGTEAFF
V: TRBV5-1; size: NA; CDR3: CASSLVAPLGGLSYEQYF
V: TRBV30; size: once; CDR3: CAWSVEALLNEKLFF
V: TRBV10-3; size: NA; CDR3: CAISDVGGSYEQYF
V: TRBV6-6; size: once; CDR3: CASSPIGAGANVLTF
V: TRBV15; size: NA; CDR3: CATGGTSGRTPYEQYF
V: TRBV20-1; size: NA; CDR3: CSAERQGAGYF
V: TRBV29-1; size: NA; CDR3: CSVERRVGEQFF
V: TRBV5-1; size: NA; CDR3: CASSLVSSGPYEQYF
V: TRBV18; size: once; CDR3: CASSRTRDYNQPQHF
V: TRBV6-6; size: NA; CDR3: CASREQGFQETQYF
V: TRBV5-4; size: NA; CDR3: CASRAGTSANYNEQFF
V: TRBV5-5; size: NA; CDR3: CASRSRPSSTEKLFF
V: TRBV5-5; size: once; CDR3: CASSVVMGAGEQYF
V: TRBV5-1; size: NA; CDR3: CASSLGPGGFSTDTQYF
V: TRBV5-8; size: NA; CDR3: CASSLGQGTGTHEQYF
V: TRBV7-8; size: NA; CDR3: CASSFREPATYNEQFF
V: TRBV9; size: NA; CDR3: CASSSEGLAGVSQFF
V: TRBV18; size: NA; CDR3: CASSPPGIPNNEQFF
V: TRBV18; size: NA; CDR3: CASSSPGLASYEQYF
V: TRBV27; size: NA; CDR3: CASRATSQVVEKLFF
V: TRBV30; size: NA; CDR3: CAWSPQGSYGYTF